This T cell receptor (beta chain) was documented in a study of breast tumors, draining lymph nodes, adjacent tissues (dated by TCRdb to the mid-2010s). In the study overall: In breast cancer patients, the study compared the TCR beta repertoires of tumor, adjacent nontumor tissue and axillary lymph nodes. In human breast cancer, the study set out to evaluate how tumor, surrounding tissue and draining lymph node repertoires relate to one another and whether T cells may move between these sites.

The data were produced on an Illumina HiSeq 2000. Multiplex PCR amplification was used to generate the TCR beta chain libraries. The amplified TCR beta chain products were analyzed by high-throughput sequencing. TCRdb applied fastp at Q25 and MiXCR to the public reads, then kept only in-frame beta chains. Identical CDR3 proteins give one entry, which carries the most common genes and DNA. The sample has hundreds of thousands of distinct CDR3 sequences on record, roughly 32% of them singletons. The ten top clones hold 1.4% of the sample. Lymph node samples came from the axillary draining lymph nodes of breast cancer patients. Results the study describes overall, beyond this receptor: Rather than being directly demonstrated, the conclusion that tumor T cells originate in lymph nodes was presented as consistent with a hypothesis. The similarity between tumor and nontumor tissue repertoires was significantly greater in luminal-like breast cancer than in basal-like breast cancer. The data were considered consistent with the idea that most tumor T cells come from the lymph node and then expand in tumor tissue. Tumors showed preferential V and J gene usage, and their T-cell repertoire diversity fell below that of lymph nodes yet above that of nontumor tissue.

This clonotype was observed many times. No antigen is known for it. No per-base quality is available; no much larger clone lies one base away. This clonotype was sampled from a female donor with breast cancer. Some clones in this sample may be carry-over from other donors' samples. Sequencing was done on a sample of axillary lymph node tissue.

The DNA sequence follows: TGTGCCAGCAGCTTGGCTTTTGGCAATGAGCAGTTCTTC. It specifies CASSLAFGNEQFF. The rearrangement combines TRBV7-3 with TRBJ2-1; the D gene lacks a confident call. The CDR3 contains 13 residues, cysteine and phenylalanine counted. Only the CDR3 DNA is retained, 39 bases long and in frame from the first base. V lost 3 bases and J lost 6 bases; the stretch between them is 9 bases long. The germline V gene encodes CDR1 SGHTA and CDR2 FQGTGA.